Following are 27 T cell receptor beta chains from one sample sequenced in a study of control samples from healthy donors and cancer patients. The repertoire was sequenced with immunoSEQ multiplex PCR; TCRdb's copy has only in-frame clones and lacks some. Among around 250,000 clones, about 80% were seen once, and the ten largest hold about 14%. The source material was PBMCs. The origin of the receptors is a woman in her sixties with lung cancer.

The chain couples TRBV2 to TRBJ1-1; the D gene is possibly TRBD1 (5 bases). With 3 bases removed from V and 7 bases from J, the gap between germline ends came to 9 bases. Germline-derived CDR1 and CDR2 are SNHLY and FYNNEI. The CDR3 is 12 amino acids. The chain's CDR3 is CASSEGRGEAFF. The CDR3 DNA reads as TGTGCCAGCAGTGAGGGTAGGGGTGAAGCTTTCTTT.

The chain uses TRBV6-1 and TRBJ2-4; D is undetermined. CDR3 length: 15 residues. Deletions cut 3 bases from V and 4 bases from J, with 13 bases between. Germline V gene data show CDR1 as MNHNS and CDR2 as SASEGT. The CDR3 sequence is CASSDPWAVKNIQYF. DNA for the CDR3: TGTGCCAGCAGTGACCCCTGGGCCGTAAAAAACATTCAGTACTTC.

Concerning this clone: Other DNA sequences in the sample encode the same CDR3. The chain joins TRBV5-1 to TRBJ1-1; D ambiguous. V lost 4 bases and J lost 4, with 8 bases in between. The CDR3 loop spans 12 amino acids. The germline CDR1 and CDR2 sequences are SGHRS and YFSETQ. The CDR3 protein is CASSPVGTEAFF. DNA for the CDR3: TGCGCCAGCAGCCCGGTGGGCACTGAAGCTTTCTTT.

This clone was observed a single time. The rearrangement links TRBV4-1 to TRBJ2-7; 8 nucleotides match TRBD1. CDR1 and CDR2 (germline): MGHRA, YSYEKL. Trimming removed 4 bases from V and 5 bases from J; junction bases left unmatched: 10. The length of the CDR3 is 15 residues. CDR3 sequence (DNA): TGCGCCAGCAGCCTAAAAGGACAGGGTGGCCACGAGCAGTACTTC. This translates into CASSLKGQGGHEQYF.

V is TRBV19 and J is TRBJ2-7, with no clear D. This CDR3 has 13 amino acids. CDR1 LNHDA and CDR2 SQIVND come from the germline V gene (reference sequence). V lost 5 bases and J 7 bases, leaving 15 bases between the germline ends. CDR3 loop: CASSRGTPREQYF. The CDR3 coding sequence is TGTGCCAGTAGTCGAGGAACCCCGCGAGAGCAGTACTTC.

This clone was seen only a few times. This chain uses TRBV19 with TRBJ1-5; D ambiguous. Germline loops: CDR1 LNHDA, CDR2 SQIVND (reference sequence). This CDR3 has 14 amino acids. The germline V and J ends were trimmed by 6 bases and 5 bases, with 14 bases remaining between them. The DNA of the CDR3 is TGTGCCAGTAGGTGGGTAGCTGACGATCAGCCCCAGCATTTT. It is translated as CASRWVADDQPQHF.

This clone showed up just once. The genes are TRBV7-2 and TRBJ2-2; D possibly corresponds to TRBD1 (6 bases). Germline CDR1 and CDR2: SGHTA and FQGNSA. The CDR3 has 15 amino acids. V lost 1 base to trimming and J lost 4 bases, with 10 bases between them. The CDR3 loop reads CASSLGQGSTGELFF. DNA for the CDR3: TGTGCCAGCAGCTTAGGGCAGGGGAGCACCGGGGAGCTGTTTTTT.

In DNA, the CDR3 is TGTGCCAGCAGTCGCTGGCGGGAGGGCCTCAAGAGCTCCTACAATGAGCAGTTCTTC. Translation gives CASSRWREGLKSSYNEQFF. The gene calls are TRBV6-2 or TRBV6-3 and TRBJ2-1, with TRBD2 identical over 9 bases. Germline V CDR1 and CDR2: MNHEY, SVGEGT. This CDR3 spans 19 amino acids. V lost 5 bases, J lost 0 bases, and 14 bases stayed unmatched.

This rearrangement joins TRBV19 to TRBJ2-1, with 12 positions matching TRBD2. CDR1 and CDR2 from the germline V gene are LNHDA and SQIVND (reference sequence). Unmatched junction bases numbered 9, after V lost 6 bases and J lost 6 bases. This CDR3 spans 16 amino acids. The CDR3 bases are TGTGCCAGTAGCCCGGGACTAGCGGGCAGCCTCAATGAGCAGTTCTTC. Protein sequence: CASSPGLAGSLNEQFF. Variable domain in full (rest from reference TRBV19 and TRBJ2-1): DGGITQSPKYLFRKEGQNVTLSCEQNLNHDAMYWYRQDPGQGLRLIYYSQIVNDFQKGDIAEGYSVSREKKESFPLTVTSAQKNPTAFYLCASSPGLAGSLNEQFFGPGTRLTVL.

The J gene is TRBJ2-5, the V gene TRBV11-2; D is possibly TRBD1 or TRBD2 (6 bases each). CDR3 length equals 16 residues. V was pared by 4 bases and J by 4 bases, with 19 bases between. The germline V gene encodes CDR1 SGHAT and CDR2 FQNNGV. This CDR3 is CASSSLVGRGGETQYF. The CDR3 nucleotides are TGTGCCAGCAGCTCCCTCGTGGGCAGGGGAGGAGAGACCCAGTACTTC. The variable domain in full, completed from reference TRBV11-2 and TRBJ2-5, reads EAGVAQSPRYKIIEKRQSVAFWCNPISGHATLYWYQQILGQGPKLLIQFQNNGVVDDSQLPKDRFSAERLKGVDSTLKIQPAKLEDSAVYLCASSSLVGRGGETQYFGPGTRLLVL.

This chain joins TRBV7-8 and TRBJ1-5; D gene ambiguous. The length of the CDR3 is 12 residues. From germline, CDR1 is SGHVS and CDR2 FQNEAQ. V lost 6 bases to trimming and J lost 12 bases, with 15 bases between them. CDR3 amino acids: CASSSGGEVQHF. CDR3 coding DNA: TGTGCCAGCAGTTCCGGTGGAGAGGTCCAGCATTTT.

J is TRBJ2-3 and V is TRBV10-2; no reliable D call. Trimming cost V 5 bases and J 2 bases, with 20 bases left between them. CDR3 length: 17 amino acids. Germline CDR1 and CDR2: WSHSY and SAAADI. The CDR3 sequence: CASSNYPRSSYTDTQYF. CDR3 nucleotide sequence: TGCGCCAGCAGTAATTACCCCCGAAGCAGCTACACAGATACGCAGTATTTT.

This chain links TRBV9 with TRBJ2-2, with D possibly TRBD1 on 5 matching bases. The CDR3 runs 14 residues. Germline CDR1 SGDLS, CDR2 YYNGEE. With 3 bases removed from V and 0 bases from J, the gap between germline ends came to 6 bases. CDR3 residues: CASSGTSNTGELFF. The CDR3 DNA reads as TGTGCCAGCAGCGGGACATCGAACACCGGGGAGCTGTTTTTT.

This clone was found a few times. The rearrangement links TRBV30 to TRBJ2-1, with TRBD2 matching over 11 bases. V was clipped by 0 bases and J by 7 bases; unmatched bases: 11. CDR1 is GTSNPN and CDR2 is SVGIG in the germline V gene (reference sequence). There are 17 residues in the CDR3. CDR3 in amino acids: CAWSVLSGRGVGNEQFF. For the CDR3, the DNA is TGTGCCTGGAGTGTACTTAGCGGGAGGGGGGTAGGTAATGAGCAGTTCTTC.

About this clone itself: At one of its ends the junction is not consistent with the germline gene, which may arise from a read error. The chain is built from TRBV3-1 (or the pseudogene TRBV3-2) and TRBJ2-1; maybe TRBD2 (6 bases). The CDR3 runs to 12 residues. Germline V CDR1 and CDR2: LGHDT, YNNKEL (reference sequence). CDR3 DNA: TGTGCCAGCAGCCAAGGATCACGGGGGTGGGTCTTC. Residues: CASSQGSRGWVF.

V and J are TRBV6-5 and TRBJ2-3, with D perhaps matching TRBD1 or TRBD2 (6 bases each). Germline V gene sequence: CDR1 MNHEY, CDR2 SVGAGI. The CDR3 has 14 amino acids. Trimming left V 7 bases short and J 2 bases short, with 13 bases between. DNA of the CDR3: TGTGCCAGCAAGGGGGACTTCGACACAGATACGCAGTATTTT. As protein: CASKGDFDTDTQYF.

The chain recombines TRBV29-1 with TRBJ2-3; D tentatively fits TRBD1 or TRBD2 (5 bases each). With 3 bases removed from V and 2 bases from J, the gap between germline ends came to 12 bases. This CDR3 region has 14 residues. Germline CDR1 SQVTM, CDR2 ANQGSEA. This CDR3 reads CSVEAGTHTDTQYF. DNA for the CDR3: TGCAGCGTTGAGGCCGGGACCCACACAGATACGCAGTATTTT.

The rearrangement joins TRBV5-6 to TRBJ1-1; tentative D call: TRBD1 (5 bases). Germline CDR1 and CDR2: SGHDT and YYEEEE. Trimming took 3 bases from V and 4 from J, leaving 13 bases between them. The CDR3 length is 14 residues. The CDR3 spells CASSWDWRGTEAFF. In DNA form, the CDR3 reads TGTGCCAGCAGCTGGGACTGGCGAGGCACTGAAGCTTTCTTT. The full variable domain, with the rest looked up from reference TRBV5-6 and TRBJ1-1, is DAGVTQSPTHLIKTRGQQVTLRCSPKSGHDTVSWYQQALGQGPQFIFQYYEEEERQRGNFPDRFSGHQFPNYSSELNVNALLLGDSALYLCASSWDWRGTEAFFGQGTRLTVV.

The chain carries TRBV7-9 and TRBJ1-4, with D maybe TRBD1 (6 bases). The V gene lost 5 bases and the J gene lost 8 bases, with 18 bases spanning the gap. Germline-derived CDR1 and CDR2 are SEHNR and FQNEAQ (reference sequence). This CDR3 region has 15 residues. As DNA, the CDR3 is TGTGCCAGCAGCCACCGACCCGCCGACAGGGAAAAACTGTTTTTT. It is translated as CASSHRPADREKLFF. Full variable domain (outside the CDR3, taken from reference TRBV7-9 and TRBJ1-4): DTGVSQNPRHKITKRGQNVTFRCDPISEHNRLYWYRQTLGQGPEFLTYFQNEAQLEKSRLLSDRFSAERPKGSFSTLEIQRTEQGDSAMYLCASSHRPADREKLFFGSGTQLSVL.

The CDR3 nucleotides are TGTGCCAGCAGCCTTAATCGGATGAACACTGAAGCTTTCTTT. This encodes CASSLNRMNTEAFF. This rearrangement joins TRBV5-6 to TRBJ1-1; D gene ambiguous. The CDR3 extends over 14 amino acids. Trimming cost V 4 bases and J 0 bases, with 10 bases left between them. Per germline, CDR1 SGHDT and CDR2 YYEEEE. Drawing the rest from reference TRBV5-6 and TRBJ1-1, the complete variable domain is DAGVTQSPTHLIKTRGQQVTLRCSPKSGHDTVSWYQQALGQGPQFIFQYYEEEERQRGNFPDRFSGHQFPNYSSELNVNALLLGDSALYLCASSLNRMNTEAFFGQGTRLTVV.

The chain is built from TRBV4-1 and TRBJ2-5; D call uncertain. The germline V gene encodes CDR1 MGHRA and CDR2 YSYEKL. There are 15 residues in the CDR3. The V end lost 4 bases, the J end lost 1 base, and 13 bases lay between the germline ends. CDR3 region: CASSRQVASQETQYF. CDR3 nucleotides: TGCGCCAGCAGCCGCCAAGTGGCGTCCCAAGAGACCCAGTACTTC.

This chain uses TRBV11-1 with TRBJ1-1; 7 bases are a match to TRBD1. V shed 5 bases and J 0 bases; nucleotides not matched to a gene: 6. The CDR3 contains 15 residues. Germline assignment: CDR1 SGHAT and CDR2 FQDESV (reference sequence). As DNA, the CDR3 is TGTGCCAGCAGCCGACAGGGATCCATGAACACTGAAGCTTTCTTT. It is translated as CASSRQGSMNTEAFF.

The V call is TRBV10-3, the J call TRBJ2-7, with 9 nucleotides matching TRBD2. The V segment lost 1 base and the J segment 0 bases; nucleotides outside the gene matches: 7. The CDR3 extends over 17 amino acids. Germline-derived CDR1 and CDR2 are ENHRY and SYGVKD. The CDR3 loop reads CAISEYGSGGSSYEQYF. In DNA, the CDR3 is TGTGCCATCAGTGAGTATGGTAGCGGGGGTAGCTCCTACGAGCAGTACTTC.

The table lists this clone with a few counts. The V gene is TRBV4-1, the J gene TRBJ1-3; D is perhaps TRBD1 (5 bases). The CDR3 totals 15 residues. Germline V CDR1 and CDR2: MGHRA, YSYEKL. Trimming took 2 bases from V and 0 from J, leaving 8 bases between them. The DNA for the CDR3 is TGCGCCAGCAGCCAACTTCAGGGCTCTGGAAACACCATATATTTT. Translating gives CASSQLQGSGNTIYF.

This clone appeared a single time. DNA for the CDR3: TGTGCCAGCAGCATCGTGTATGGACCTGGGGCCAACGTCCTGACTTTC. This encodes CASSIVYGPGANVLTF. V and J are TRBV11-2 and TRBJ2-6, with unresolved D. The CDR3 consists of 16 residues. Germline V gene sequence: CDR1 SGHAT, CDR2 FQNNGV. The ends were cut back, 5 bases at V and 2 bases at J, with 13 bases in the middle.

The rearrangement joins TRBV27 to TRBJ1-6; D remains unclear. CDR1 and CDR2 (germline): MNHEY, SMNVEV (reference sequence). Trimming left V 2 bases short and J 9 bases short, with 11 bases between. The CDR3 length is 14 residues. The CDR3 sequence is CASSLSRAGSPLHF. CDR3 nucleotide sequence: TGTGCCAGCAGTTTAAGCCGGGCGGGTTCACCCCTCCACTTT.

V gene TRBV11-2 combines with J gene TRBJ1-1; no reliable D call. Trimming pared 5 bases from V and 0 bases from J, leaving 13 bases between. The CDR3 has 15 residues. Germline V lookup: CDR1 SGHAT, CDR2 FQNNGV. The CDR3 is CASSLDGEMNTEAFF. CDR3 sequence (DNA): TGTGCCAGCAGCCTCGACGGGGAGATGAACACTGAAGCTTTCTTT.